This section outlines one T cell receptor (beta chain) sequence together with its context. The data were taken from a study of cytomegalovirus exposure and HLA in healthy donors. CDR3 length: 13 amino acids. V was shortened by 0 bases and J by 3 bases, with 6 bases between the two germline ends. CDR1 is LGHNA and CDR2 is YSLEER in the germline V gene. Produced via immunoSEQ multiplex PCR; TCRdb's table is partial and in-frame only. In the table there are 200,000 to 250,000 clones, around four fifths of which are singletons. The receptor was derived from a woman in her thirties in good health and CMV-seropositive. The V and J genes are TRBV4-3 and TRBJ2-7; tentatively, D is TRBD2 (5 bases). What was sequenced was PBMCs. The DNA for the CDR3 is TGCGCCAGCAGCCAAGAAGGGAGCTACGAGCAGTACTTC. Translated: CASSQEGSYEQYF.